This T cell receptor (beta chain) was documented in a study of shared clonotypes between healthy human individuals. This CDR3 is built from 16 residues. V was clipped by 4 bases and J by 0 bases, with 16 bases between them. Germline loops: CDR1 SGHDT, CDR2 YYEEEE. Only Caucasian adults living in Nashville, Tennessee served as donors. Every unsorted PBMC PCR replicate was loaded with 300 ng DNA, about 30,000 T cell genomes. Sequencing of unsorted PBMC DNA was carried out using ten immunoSEQ deep assay plates. Data came from immunoSEQ multiplex PCR; TCRdb stores just in-frame clones and leaves some out. Among around 430,000 clones, roughly 77% were seen once, and the ten largest hold over 10%.

J is TRBJ1-2 and V is TRBV5-6; D remains ambiguous. Sequencing was performed on PBMCs. The TCR sequence derives from a woman aged 40-49 years in good health. Some clones in this sample may be carry-over from other donors' samples. CDR3 coding DNA: TGTGCCAGCAGCCCCGGGGTGGAGGGAACTAACTATGGCTACACCTTC. Protein sequence: CASSPGVEGTNYGYTF.